Included here is one T cell receptor beta chain sequence, with context. As yet, its antigen is unknown. These data come from a study of shared clonotypes between healthy human individuals. Some clones are missing from TCRdb's copy, which holds only in-frame ones; the method was immunoSEQ multiplex PCR. The table has approximately 2.5 million clones, approximately 92% seen once. The ends were cut back, 4 bases at V and 9 bases at J, with 16 bases in the middle. There are 13 residues in the CDR3. CDR1 MDHEN and CDR2 SYDVKM come from the germline V gene. Notes on the study in general: Four donors shared approximately 5% of their naive CD4 clonotypes.

Sequencing used naive CD4+ T cells sorted from blood. Subset noted: CD45RA+ positively selected. V gene TRBV28 combines with J gene TRBJ2-7; D is perhaps TRBD2 (6 bases). The receptor comes from a man between 18 and 35 years old in good health. The CDR3, as DNA: TGTGCCAGCAGTTCGGGCCGACTAGAAGTGCAGTACTTC. Its protein product is CASSSGRLEVQYF.